There are a few counts of the clone carrying this T cell receptor (beta chain). The target antigen is unknown. This sample stems from a study of identical twins. Unique molecular identifiers were present on cDNA, and template switching added a universal primer site. Each CDR3 protein is one row after TCRdb ran MiXCR on the 5' RACE reads. Here the sample spans about 890,000 distinct CDR3 sequences, 9% to 15% being singletons. Study results and limitations: The study found that models underestimated out-of-frame TCR alpha sharing in monozygotic twins. Invariant cells of the MAIT and iNKT types might have partly distorted the zero-insertion analyses.

The trim removed 5 bases at V and 5 bases at J, leaving 8 bases unmatched. Germline V gene sequence: CDR1 KGHDR, CDR2 SFDVKD. The CDR3 length is 15 residues. These same records also appear under a second study, on yellow fever vaccine responses in identical twins. This second study says: Reports say the vaccine T cell response in twins looked partly convergent and partly personalized.

The chain links TRBV24-1 to TRBJ2-5, with TRBD2 matching over 9 bases. What was sequenced was PBMCs. The TCR was taken from a woman younger than 30 in good health. This chain's CDR3 is CATSVRGGSVETQYF. CDR3 nucleotides: TGTGCCACCAGTGTGCGGGGGGGCAGTGTGGAGACCCAGTACTTC.